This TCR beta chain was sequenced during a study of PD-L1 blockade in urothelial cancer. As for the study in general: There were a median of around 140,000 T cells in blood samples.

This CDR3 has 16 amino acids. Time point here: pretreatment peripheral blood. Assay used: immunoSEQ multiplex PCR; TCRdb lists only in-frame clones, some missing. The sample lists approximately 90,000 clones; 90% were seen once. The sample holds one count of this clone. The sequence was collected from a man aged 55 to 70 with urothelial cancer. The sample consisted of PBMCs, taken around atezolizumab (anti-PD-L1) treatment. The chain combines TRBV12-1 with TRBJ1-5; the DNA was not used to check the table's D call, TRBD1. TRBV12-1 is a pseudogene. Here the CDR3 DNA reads TGTGCCAGCAGCCCTGGGTGGGGCTTAAGCAATCAGCCCCAGCATTTT. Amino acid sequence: CASSPGWGLSNQPQHF.